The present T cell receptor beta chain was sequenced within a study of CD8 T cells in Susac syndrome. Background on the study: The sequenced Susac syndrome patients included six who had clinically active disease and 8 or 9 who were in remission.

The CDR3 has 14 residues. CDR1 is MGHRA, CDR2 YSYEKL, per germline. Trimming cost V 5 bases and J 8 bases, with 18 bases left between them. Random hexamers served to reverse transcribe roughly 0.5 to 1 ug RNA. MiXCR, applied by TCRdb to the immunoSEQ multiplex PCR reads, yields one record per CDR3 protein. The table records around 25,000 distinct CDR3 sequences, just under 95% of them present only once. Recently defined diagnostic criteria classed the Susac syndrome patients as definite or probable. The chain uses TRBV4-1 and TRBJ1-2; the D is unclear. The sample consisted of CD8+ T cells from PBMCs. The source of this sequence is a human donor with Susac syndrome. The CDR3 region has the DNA TGCGCCAGCAGCGACCCCTATTCATCCCTGGGCTACACCTTC. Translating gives CASSDPYSSLGYTF.